This T cell receptor (beta chain) was identified in a study of T cell repertoires in cytomegalovirus infection. Study-wide context: Public signatures in TCR beta pointed to CMV infection and matching HLA type.

The CDR3 is made up of 16 amino acids. V lost 4 bases to trimming and J lost 3 bases; unmatched junction nucleotides: 10. CDR1 is SGHRS, CDR2 YFSETQ, per germline. Study-wide results and caveats: CMV carriers having the relevant HLA were flagged by cumulative public TCR beta family frequency.

TCRdb re-analysed the reads in MiXCR, keeping a single row per CDR3 protein. This table holds approximately 770,000 distinct CDR3 sequences, under 35% found once. A note on this clonotype: No antigen is known for it.

The sample here was cultured CD8+ T cells from PBMCs, taken from culture after CMV antigen stimulation. The chain joins TRBV5-1 to TRBJ2-1; 7 bases are a match to TRBD2. The receptor was derived from a human donor in good health (CMV status not recorded). Some clones in this sample may be carry-over from other donors' samples. CDR3 bases: TGCGCCAGCAGCGCCCGCTTGGGGGGGGGCTACAATGAGCAGTTCTTC. Translated: CASSARLGGGYNEQFF.